The 11 T cell receptor beta chains presented below share a single source sample, sequenced in a study of blood T cell repertoires in COVID-19. Some clones are missing from TCRdb's copy, which holds only in-frame ones; the method was immunoSEQ multiplex PCR. The sample contains about 83,000 clones, around 88% of which appear only once. Sequenced input: peripheral blood. All receptors come from a man between 50 and 59 years old with active COVID-19.

This CDR3 reads CASSLSGGRGDTQYF. In nucleotides, the CDR3 is TGTGCCAGCAGTTTGTCGGGGGGGCGTGGAGATACGCAGTATTTT. This chain connects TRBV28 to TRBJ2-3; TRBD2 agrees at 8 bases. The length of the CDR3 is 15 residues. CDR1 is MDHEN and CDR2 is SYDVKM in the germline V gene. The V and J ends lost 3 bases and 5 bases, in that order; junction bases with no gene match: 7.

This chain joins TRBV14 and TRBJ2-3; perhaps TRBD2 as D (5 bases). The V end was cut by 1 base, the J end by 1 base, with 15 bases between. CDR1 SGHDN and CDR2 FVKESK come from the germline V gene. There are 17 residues in the CDR3. For the CDR3, the DNA is TGTGCCAGCAGCCAAGGACTATCGACTAAGGGCACAGATACGCAGTATTTT. As protein: CASSQGLSTKGTDTQYF.

This clone has a single count. The V and J genes are TRBV2 and TRBJ2-5, with D possibly matching TRBD2 (6 bases). Germline V gene lookup returns CDR1 SNHLY and CDR2 FYNNEI. The CDR3 is 15 amino acids. Trimming pared 3 bases from V and 1 base from J, leaving 12 bases between. In nucleotides, the CDR3 is TGTGCCAGCAGTGAGCTGGGGGACTTCCAAGAGACCCAGTACTTC. Translation: CASSELGDFQETQYF.

Only a few counts were recorded for this clone. The CDR3 nucleotides read TGTGCCAGCAGTATTGTGGGACAGTACTACGAGCAGTACTTC. Translated, it gives CASSIVGQYYEQYF. The genes are TRBV5-5 and TRBJ2-7, with 7 bases that match TRBD1. V shed 5 bases and J 3 bases; nucleotides not matched to a gene: 8. CDR3 length equals 14 residues. Per the germline V gene, CDR1 is SGHKS and CDR2 is YYEKEE (reference sequence).

J is TRBJ2-1 and V is TRBV5-4; 9 bases are shared with TRBD2. J lost 1 base, V lost 0 bases, and 5 bases had no gene match. Germline-derived CDR1 and CDR2 are SGHNT and YYREEE (reference sequence). There are 17 residues in the CDR3. CDR3 amino acids: CASSLGSGGMSYNEQFF. CDR3 bases: TGTGCCAGCAGCTTGGGTAGCGGGGGTATGTCCTACAATGAGCAGTTCTTC.

The genes are TRBV3-1 (or the pseudogene TRBV3-2) and TRBJ2-2; 8 positions agree with TRBD2. The V gene's germline CDR1 is LGHDT and CDR2 YNNKEL (reference sequence). J gave up 0 bases and V 7 bases, and 4 bases lay outside the gene matches. CDR3 length equals 15 residues. The CDR3 DNA is TGTGCCAGCACCCCGCGGGGGGCGAACACCGGGGAGCTGTTTTTT. It specifies CASTPRGANTGELFF.

The chain couples TRBV6-5 to TRBJ2-1, with D perhaps matching TRBD2 (5 bases). With 5 bases removed from V and 7 bases from J, the gap between germline ends came to 15 bases. Germline values: CDR1 MNHEY, CDR2 SVGAGI. This CDR3 has 14 amino acids. The CDR3 DNA follows: TGTGCCAGCAGTCAACTAGGAAATGGGAATGAGCAGTTCTTC. It is translated as CASSQLGNGNEQFF.

This chain joins TRBV6-6 and TRBJ1-3, with TRBD1 identical over 7 bases. V lost 2 bases and J lost 2; bases outside the gene matches: 3. The CDR3 is 15 amino acids. The germline CDR1 and CDR2 sequences are MNHNY and SVGAGI (reference sequence). The CDR3: CASSYVQGAGNTIYF. CDR3 bases: TGTGCCAGCAGTTACGTTCAGGGGGCTGGAAACACCATATATTTT.

The rearrangement links TRBV15 to TRBJ1-3; maybe TRBD1 (5 bases). Germline lookup yields CDR1 LNHNV and CDR2 YYDKDF (reference sequence). The V end was cut by 1 base, the J end by 4 bases, with 11 bases between. The CDR3 spans 15 residues. CDR3 sequence reads: CATSRGQGGGNTIYF. CDR3 sequence (DNA): TGTGCCACCAGCAGAGGCCAGGGAGGAGGAAACACCATATATTTT.

This chain uses TRBV4-3 with TRBJ1-1, with D unclear. Trimming left V 0 bases short and J 8 bases short, with 10 bases between. There are 13 residues in the CDR3. Germline CDR1 reads LGHNA; CDR2 reads YSLEER. The CDR3 region has the DNA TGCGCCAGCAGCCAAGATCTTACAATAGAAGCTTTCTTT. Translating gives CASSQDLTIEAFF.

The rearrangement links TRBV18 to TRBJ1-1; D possibly corresponds to TRBD1 (5 bases). Trimming cost V 3 bases and J 4 bases, with 12 bases left between them. Germline lookup yields CDR1 KGHSH and CDR2 LQKENI. The CDR3 contains 14 residues. The CDR3 region is CASSPTGGSTEAFF. The CDR3 DNA sequence: TGTGCCAGCTCACCGACCGGGGGGAGCACTGAAGCTTTCTTT.